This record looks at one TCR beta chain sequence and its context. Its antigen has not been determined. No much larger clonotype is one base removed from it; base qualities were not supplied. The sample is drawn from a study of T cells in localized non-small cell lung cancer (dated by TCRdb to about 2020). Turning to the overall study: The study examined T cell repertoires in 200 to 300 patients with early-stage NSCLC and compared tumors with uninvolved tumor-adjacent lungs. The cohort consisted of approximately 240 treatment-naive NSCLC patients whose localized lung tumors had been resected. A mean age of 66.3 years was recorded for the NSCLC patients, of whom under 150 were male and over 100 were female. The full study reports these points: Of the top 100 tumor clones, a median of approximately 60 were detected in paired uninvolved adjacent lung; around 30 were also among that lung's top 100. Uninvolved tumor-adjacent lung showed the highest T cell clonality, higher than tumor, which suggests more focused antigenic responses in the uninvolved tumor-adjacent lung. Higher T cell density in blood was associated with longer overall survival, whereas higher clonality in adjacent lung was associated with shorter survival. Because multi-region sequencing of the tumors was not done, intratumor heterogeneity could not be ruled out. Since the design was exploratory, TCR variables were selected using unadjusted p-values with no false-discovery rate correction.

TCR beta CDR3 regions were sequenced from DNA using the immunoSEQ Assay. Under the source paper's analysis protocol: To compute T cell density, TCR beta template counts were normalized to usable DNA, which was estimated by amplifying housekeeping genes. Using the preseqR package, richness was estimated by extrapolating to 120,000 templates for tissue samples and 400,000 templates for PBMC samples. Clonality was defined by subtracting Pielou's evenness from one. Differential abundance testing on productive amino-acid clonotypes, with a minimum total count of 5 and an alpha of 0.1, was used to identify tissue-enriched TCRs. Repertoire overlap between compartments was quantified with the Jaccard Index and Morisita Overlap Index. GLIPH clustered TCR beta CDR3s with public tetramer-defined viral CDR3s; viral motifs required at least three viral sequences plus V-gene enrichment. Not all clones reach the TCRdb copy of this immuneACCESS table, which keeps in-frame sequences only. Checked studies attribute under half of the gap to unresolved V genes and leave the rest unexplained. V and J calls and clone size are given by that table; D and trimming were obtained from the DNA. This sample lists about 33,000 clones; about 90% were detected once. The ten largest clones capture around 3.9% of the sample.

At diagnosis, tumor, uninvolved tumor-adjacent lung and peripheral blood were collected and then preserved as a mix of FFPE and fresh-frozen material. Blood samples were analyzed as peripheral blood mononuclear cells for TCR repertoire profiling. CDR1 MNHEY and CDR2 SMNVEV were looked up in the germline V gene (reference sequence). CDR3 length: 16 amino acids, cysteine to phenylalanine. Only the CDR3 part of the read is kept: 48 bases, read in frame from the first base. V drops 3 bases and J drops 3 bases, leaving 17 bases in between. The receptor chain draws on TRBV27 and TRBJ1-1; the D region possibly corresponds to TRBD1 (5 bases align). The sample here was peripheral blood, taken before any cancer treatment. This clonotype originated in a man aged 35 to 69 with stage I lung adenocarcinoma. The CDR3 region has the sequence CASSLSSVGAYTEAFF. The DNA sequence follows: TGTGCCAGCAGTTTGTCATCGGTCGGGGCGTACACTGAAGCTTTCTTT.